Reported below is one TCR beta chain. The antigen is unknown. These data belong to a study of T cell responses to AZD1222 COVID-19 vaccine. Per the germline V gene, CDR1 is LGHNA and CDR2 is YNFKEQ. The germline V and J ends were trimmed by 0 bases and 0 bases, with 6 bases remaining between them. The CDR3 contains 16 residues. The table came from immunoSEQ multiplex PCR; TCRdb's copy has only in-frame clones and leaves some out. This sample has 100,000 to 150,000 clones, with nearly 95% found just once. General study results and limits: Of spike-specific TCRs, nearly half reportedly target regions left unmutated in variants. There were mostly white British donors and more females than males, and clonal diversity was possibly underestimated. Spike-specific TCR breadth rose after two AZD1222 doses, and depth rose as well. The CD4 TCRs associated with vaccination extended across spike and predominated at 160-218 and 743-854.

The TCR sequence derives from an adult in good health. The sample consisted of peripheral blood, taken on day 0 of AZD1222 vaccination. The chain links TRBV4-2 to TRBJ2-6; unclear D gene. Written as DNA, the CDR3 is TGTGCCAGCAGCCAAGATCTCGACTCTGGGGCCAACGTCCTGACTTTC. This translates into CASSQDLDSGANVLTF.